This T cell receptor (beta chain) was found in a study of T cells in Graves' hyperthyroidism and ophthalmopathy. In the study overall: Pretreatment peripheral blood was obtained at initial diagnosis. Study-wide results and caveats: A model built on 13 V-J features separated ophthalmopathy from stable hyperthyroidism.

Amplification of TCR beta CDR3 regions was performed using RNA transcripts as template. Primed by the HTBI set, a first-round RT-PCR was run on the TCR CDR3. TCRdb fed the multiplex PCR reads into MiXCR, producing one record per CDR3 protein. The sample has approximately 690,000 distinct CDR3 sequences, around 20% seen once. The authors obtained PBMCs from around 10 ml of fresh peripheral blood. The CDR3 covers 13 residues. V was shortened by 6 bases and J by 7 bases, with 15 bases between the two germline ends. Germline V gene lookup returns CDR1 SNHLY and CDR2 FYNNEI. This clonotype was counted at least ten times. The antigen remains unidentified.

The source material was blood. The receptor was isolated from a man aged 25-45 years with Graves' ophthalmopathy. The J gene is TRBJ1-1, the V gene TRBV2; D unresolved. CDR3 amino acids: CASRGFLTGEAFF. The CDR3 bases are TGTGCCAGCAGAGGGTTTTTGACGGGTGAAGCTTTCTTT.